This T cell receptor (beta chain) derives from a study of T cell changes during pregnancy in multiple sclerosis. Libraries were prepared by immunoSEQ multiplex PCR; TCRdb keeps only in-frame clonotypes and omits some of them. This table holds 30,000 to 40,000 clones, under 95% found once. Between the trimmed V and J ends, which lost 7 bases and 5 bases, there was a span of 17 bases. CDR3 length: 14 amino acids. Germline V CDR1 and CDR2: MNHNS, SASEGT. The chain has TRBV6-1 and TRBJ1-1; a possible D gene is TRBD1 (6 bases). The clonotype originates from a female donor in good health, enrolled as a control in a pregnancy study. This sample comprised CD4+ T cells from peripheral blood mononuclear cells, obtained in the second trimester of pregnancy. This CDR3 reads CASNSGTMITEAFF. Here the CDR3 DNA reads TGTGCCAGCAACTCCGGGACAATGATAACTGAAGCTTTCTTT.